Listed here are 25 T cell receptor beta chains from one sample, sequenced in a study of shared clonotypes between healthy human individuals. Assay: immunoSEQ multiplex PCR; the TCRdb copy retains only in-frame clones and omits some. The sample consists of roughly 2 million clones, about 95% of them appearing once. As defined, naive CD8 cells were CD45RO-negative and positively selected for CCR7, with terminally differentiated effector memory CD45RA+ cells excluded. Sample: naive CD8+ T cells sorted from blood. The receptors stem from a young man in good health.

The chain has TRBV14 and TRBJ1-2, with 7 bases identical to TRBD1. The V gene's germline CDR1 is SGHDN and CDR2 FVKESK. Germline trimming cut 4 bases from V and 5 bases from J; bases unmatched to any gene: 7. The CDR3 contains 14 residues. The CDR3 DNA reads TGTGCCAGCAGCCCCGGACAGGCCCGTTATGGCTACACCTTC. Translating gives CASSPGQARYGYTF.

The rearrangement uses TRBV5-8 and TRBJ2-7, with D maybe TRBD1 (6 bases). The CDR3 extends over 12 amino acids. Germline V gene data show CDR1 as SGHTS and CDR2 as YDEGEE. Trimming removed 4 bases from V and 1 base from J, with 6 bases in between. Here the CDR3 reads CASSDRSYEQYF. In DNA, the CDR3 is TGTGCCAGCAGCGACAGGTCCTACGAGCAGTACTTC. Variable domain in full (rest from reference TRBV5-8 and TRBJ2-7): EAGVTQSPTHLIKTRGQQATLRCSPISGHTSVYWYQQALGLGLQFLLWYDEGEERNRGNFPPRFSGRQFPNYSSELNVNALELEDSALYLCASSDRSYEQYFGPGTRLTVT.

The V call is TRBV19, the J call TRBJ2-1; D call uncertain. The CDR3 contains 12 residues. V lost 5 bases to trimming and J lost 10 bases, with 12 bases between them. In germline, CDR1 is LNHDA, CDR2 SQIVND (reference sequence). The CDR3 region has the DNA TGTGCCAGTAGTGCAGGTTACCGGGAGCAGTTCTTC. It is translated as CASSAGYREQFF.

This chain uses TRBV27 with TRBJ2-7; perhaps TRBD1 as D (5 bases). There are 14 residues in the CDR3. V lost 8 bases and J 6 bases, leaving 20 bases between the germline ends. CDR1 MNHEY and CDR2 SMNVEV come from the germline V gene (reference sequence). The CDR3 DNA reads TGTGCCAGCCGTGAGGAGACAGCGCCCTCCGAGCAGTACTTC. Its translation: CASREETAPSEQYF.

V and J are TRBV4-1 and TRBJ2-7; 9 nucleotides line up with TRBD2. Looked up from germline, CDR1 is MGHRA and CDR2 is YSYEKL. This CDR3 is 16 amino acids long. The V and J ends lost 5 bases and 1 base, in that order; junction bases with no gene match: 9. CDR3 residues: CASSLVVAGDSYEQYF. In nucleotides, the CDR3 is TGCGCCAGCAGCTTAGTTGTAGCGGGGGATTCCTACGAGCAGTACTTC.

Ten or more counts support this clone. The chain joins TRBV30 to TRBJ1-1; D unclear. Germline V gene data show CDR1 as GTSNPN and CDR2 as SVGIG (reference sequence). Trimming pared 0 bases from V and 3 bases from J, leaving 11 bases between. This CDR3 comprises 14 residues. The CDR3 coding sequence is TGTGCCTGGAGTGTACTGGGCTGGGACACTGAAGCTTTCTTT. Residues: CAWSVLGWDTEAFF.

The J gene is TRBJ1-4, the V gene TRBV4-1, with D unresolved. The CDR3 has 12 residues. V was shortened by 0 bases and J by 10 bases, with 6 bases between the two germline ends. Germline values: CDR1 MGHRA, CDR2 YSYEKL. CDR3: CASSQEGIKLFF. The DNA for the CDR3 is TGCGCCAGCAGCCAAGAGGGGATAAAACTGTTTTTT.

The rearrangement joins TRBV5-1 to TRBJ2-7; D tentatively fits TRBD1 or TRBD2 (5 bases each). The germline V gene encodes CDR1 SGHRS and CDR2 YFSETQ. V was shortened by 3 bases and J by 2 bases, with 12 bases between the two germline ends. The CDR3 runs to 14 residues. The DNA of the CDR3 is TGCGCCAGCAGCTCCGGGACGGACACCTACGAGCAGTACTTC. Amino acid sequence: CASSSGTDTYEQYF. The variable domain in full, with the rest retrieved from reference TRBV5-1 and TRBJ2-7, is KAGVTQTPRYLIKTRGQQVTLSCSPISGHRSVSWYQQTPGQGLQFLFEYFSETQRNKGNFPGRFSGRQFSNSRSEMNVSTLELGDSALYLCASSSGTDTYEQYFGPGTRLTVT.

V is TRBV2 and J is TRBJ2-1; D gene uncertain. The germline V gene has CDR1 SNHLY and CDR2 FYNNEI. Between the trimmed V and J ends, which lost 7 bases and 6 bases, there was a span of 16 bases. This CDR3 comprises 14 residues. The CDR3 region has the DNA TGTGCCAGCACAGTGAACGATCCACCCAATGAGCAGTTCTTC. Residues: CASTVNDPPNEQFF.

This chain links TRBV29-1 with TRBJ1-1; D uncertain. V was clipped by 6 bases and J by 11 bases, with 19 bases between them. The CDR3 sequence is 12 residues long. Germline values: CDR1 SQVTM, CDR2 ANQGSEA. CDR3 coding DNA: TGCAGCGTGCCCCTGAACAGTGGCGAGGCTTTCTTT. Protein: CSVPLNSGEAFF.

Comments on this clone: This CDR3 is also generated by other DNA sequences in the sample. This chain uses TRBV4-3 with TRBJ2-7; 11 bases map to TRBD2. Germline V gene lookup returns CDR1 LGHNA and CDR2 YSLEER. This CDR3 is built from 15 residues. The junction had 3 bases not matched to a gene; V was cut back by 3 bases and J by 2 bases. As DNA, the CDR3 is TGCGCCAGCAGCCAGGGGACTAGCGGTGCCTACGAGCAGTACTTC. Its translation: CASSQGTSGAYEQYF.

The chain has TRBV4-1 and TRBJ2-2; a possible D gene is TRBD1 (5 bases). Trimming shortened V by 4 bases and J by 0 bases, and 15 bases separated the two germline ends. The CDR3 is 17 residues long. Germline lookup yields CDR1 MGHRA and CDR2 YSYEKL. Here the CDR3 DNA reads TGCGCCAGCAGCCGTGTCGACAGCACACCGAACACCGGGGAGCTGTTTTTT. Amino acids: CASSRVDSTPNTGELFF.

The chain joins TRBV27 to TRBJ2-1; no definite D call. Germline V gene sequence: CDR1 MNHEY, CDR2 SMNVEV (reference sequence). Trimming removed 5 bases from V and 5 bases from J, with 13 bases in between. This CDR3 region has 14 residues. The CDR3 coding sequence is TGTGCCAGCAGTATTGGGGTCGCAGACAATGAGCAGTTCTTC. It is translated as CASSIGVADNEQFF.

On this clone itself: Other DNA variants within this sample encode the same CDR3. The V and J genes are TRBV11-2 and TRBJ2-3; D remains ambiguous. The germline gives CDR1 SGHAT, CDR2 FQNNGV. V was shortened by 1 base and J by 0 bases, with 5 bases between the two germline ends. The CDR3 consists of 14 residues. CDR3 loop: CASSLVDSTDTQYF. For the CDR3, the DNA is TGTGCCAGCAGCTTAGTAGACAGCACAGATACGCAGTATTTT.

The chain combines TRBV11-2 with TRBJ1-1; D not resolved. Trimming removed 4 bases at V and 1 base at J, with 4 bases between. Germline CDR1 and CDR2: SGHAT and FQNNGV. The CDR3 extends over 12 amino acids. The chain's CDR3 is CASSWTNTEAFF. The CDR3 DNA follows: TGTGCCAGCAGCTGGACGAACACTGAAGCTTTCTTT.

The chain is built from TRBV5-6 and TRBJ2-7; D remains ambiguous. CDR3 length equals 17 residues. Deletions cut 0 bases from V and 0 bases from J, with 16 bases between. CDR1 and CDR2 from the germline V gene are SGHDT and YYEEEE. The CDR3 bases are TGTGCCAGCAGCTTGGCCTTCGAGGCGGAGAGCTCCTACGAGCAGTACTTC. Encoded protein: CASSLAFEAESSYEQYF. The variable domain in full, with the rest retrieved from reference TRBV5-6 and TRBJ2-7, is DAGVTQSPTHLIKTRGQQVTLRCSPKSGHDTVSWYQQALGQGPQFIFQYYEEEERQRGNFPDRFSGHQFPNYSSELNVNALLLGDSALYLCASSLAFEAESSYEQYFGPGTRLTVT.

The V call is TRBV5-5, the J call TRBJ2-7; the match to TRBD1 covers 7 bases. After removal of 0 bases from V and 3 bases from J, the junction contained 6 bases not matched to a gene. Germline-derived CDR1 and CDR2 are SGHKS and YYEKEE (reference sequence). This CDR3 is built from 15 residues. The CDR3 spells CASSLDRGSGYEQYF. For the CDR3, the DNA is TGTGCCAGCAGCTTGGACAGGGGAAGTGGCTACGAGCAGTACTTC.

V usage is TRBV5-1 and J usage is TRBJ2-3; 7 nucleotides match TRBD1. The V and J ends lost 6 bases and 2 bases, in that order; junction bases with no gene match: 9. Germline V gene sequence: CDR1 SGHRS, CDR2 YFSETQ. This CDR3 has 15 amino acids. The CDR3 DNA sequence: TGCGCCAGCACGTTTACAGGGGTAAACACAGATACGCAGTATTTT. Amino acid sequence: CASTFTGVNTDTQYF. The full variable domain, completed using reference TRBV5-1 and TRBJ2-3, is KAGVTQTPRYLIKTRGQQVTLSCSPISGHRSVSWYQQTPGQGLQFLFEYFSETQRNKGNFPGRFSGRQFSNSRSEMNVSTLELGDSALYLCASTFTGVNTDTQYFGPGTRLTVL.

This chain connects TRBV13 to TRBJ1-2; 9 nucleotides align to TRBD1. The CDR3 runs 14 residues. The V gene end was trimmed by 5 bases and the J gene end by 7 bases; junction bases not matched to a gene: 8. CDR1 and CDR2 from the germline V gene are PRHDT and FYEKMQ (reference sequence). Here the CDR3 DNA reads TGTGCCAGCAGCCTACAGGGGGCAGGGGTTGGCTACACCTTC. Its translation: CASSLQGAGVGYTF.

V is TRBV6-1 and J is TRBJ1-1; D call uncertain. CDR1 is MNHNS and CDR2 is SASEGT in the germline V gene. The CDR3 is made up of 14 amino acids. V was trimmed by 7 bases and J by 1 base, leaving 13 bases between them. The CDR3 DNA sequence: TGTGCCAGCATCGGAAAGGCGGGGAACACTGAAGCTTTCTTT. Amino acid sequence: CASIGKAGNTEAFF.

This clone appeared once. This sequence joins TRBV5-1 and TRBJ1-6; D not resolved. The V and J ends lost 0 bases and 0 bases respectively, with 7 bases between them. The V gene's germline CDR1 is SGHRS and CDR2 YFSETQ. The CDR3 runs 16 residues. CDR3 sequence reads: CASSLADLSYNSPLHF. DNA of the CDR3: TGCGCCAGCAGCTTGGCCGACCTCTCCTATAATTCACCCCTCCACTTT.

The rearrangement uses TRBV7-9 and TRBJ1-6; 8 positions agree with TRBD1. The CDR3 consists of 15 residues. V trimming: 0 bases; J trimming: 10 bases; junction bases outside the gene matches: 5. CDR1 is SEHNR, CDR2 FQNEAQ, per germline (reference sequence). In nucleotides, the CDR3 is TGTGCCAGCAGCTTAGCGTCAGGGGGCGGCTCACCCCTCCACTTT. Protein sequence: CASSLASGGGSPLHF.

The rearrangement joins TRBV15 to TRBJ2-5; 7 nucleotides line up with TRBD1. CDR3 length: 17 amino acids. J was trimmed by 0 bases and V by 0 bases; bases with no gene match: 7. Germline values: CDR1 LNHNV, CDR2 YYDKDF (reference sequence). CDR3 coding DNA: TGTGCCACCAGCAGAGAAGCCGGGACAGTCTACCAAGAGACCCAGTACTTC. Its translation is CATSREAGTVYQETQYF.

This clone was detected only a few times. This chain links TRBV5-1 with TRBJ2-7; the match to TRBD1 covers 9 bases. Trimming removed 0 bases from V and 4 bases from J; junction bases left unmatched: 8. This CDR3 comprises 16 residues. The germline CDR1 and CDR2 sequences are SGHRS and YFSETQ. The CDR3 sequence: CASSLVGGQGGYEQYF. In DNA form, the CDR3 reads TGCGCCAGCAGCTTGGTGGGGGGACAGGGTGGATACGAGCAGTACTTC.

The gene calls are TRBV28 and TRBJ2-7; a possible D gene is TRBD1 (5 bases). This CDR3 is 13 amino acids long. With 3 bases removed from V and 6 bases from J, the gap between germline ends came to 12 bases. CDR1 MDHEN and CDR2 SYDVKM come from the germline V gene. Here the CDR3 DNA reads TGTGCCAGCAGTTTCCTCGACAGAGGCGAGCAGTACTTC. Amino acids: CASSFLDRGEQYF.